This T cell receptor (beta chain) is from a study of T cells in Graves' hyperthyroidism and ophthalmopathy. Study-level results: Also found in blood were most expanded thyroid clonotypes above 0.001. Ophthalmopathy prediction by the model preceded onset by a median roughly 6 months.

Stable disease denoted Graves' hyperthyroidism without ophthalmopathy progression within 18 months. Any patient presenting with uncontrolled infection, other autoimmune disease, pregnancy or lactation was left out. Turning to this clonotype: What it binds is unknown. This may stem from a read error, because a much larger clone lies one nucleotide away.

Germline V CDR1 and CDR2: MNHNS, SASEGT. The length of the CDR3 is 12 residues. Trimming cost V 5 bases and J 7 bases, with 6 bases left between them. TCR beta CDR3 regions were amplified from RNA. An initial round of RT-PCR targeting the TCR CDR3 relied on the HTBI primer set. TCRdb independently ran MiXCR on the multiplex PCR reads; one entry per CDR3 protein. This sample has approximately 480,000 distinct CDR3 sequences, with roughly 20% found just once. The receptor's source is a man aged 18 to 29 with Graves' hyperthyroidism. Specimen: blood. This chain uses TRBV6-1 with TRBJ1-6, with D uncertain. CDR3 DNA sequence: TGTGCCAGCAGTCCAGCGAATTCACCCCTCCACTTT. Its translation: CASSPANSPLHF.